The source of this T cell receptor (beta chain) is a study of CD8+CD57+ T cells in acquired aplastic anemia. The table lists this clonotype with a few counts. According to the study, genomic DNA was the template for TCR beta VDJ and CDR3 profiling. TCRdb reanalysed the reads using MiXCR and keeps one entry per CDR3 protein. The repertoire holds about 220,000 distinct CDR3 sequences, with 34% as singletons. Per the germline V gene, CDR1 is DFQATT and CDR2 is SNEGSKA (reference sequence). The CDR3 has 13 residues. The clonotype was recovered from a human donor in good health, serving as a control. Specimen: sorted CD4+, CD8+, or CD8+CD57+ T cells (not recorded which) from PBMCs. This chain links TRBV20-1 with TRBJ2-1; 9 bases match TRBD2. CDR3 loop: CSASGRSYNEQFF. In DNA, the CDR3 is TGCAGCGCAAGCGGGAGGTCCTACAATGAGCAGTTCTTC.